This entry describes one TCR beta chain. This clone was detected a few times. Its antigen has not been determined. No qualities accompany the bases; no much larger clone lies one base away. This entry is derived from a study of beta chain features in type 1 diabetes (dated by TCRdb to the late 2010s). Study-wide context: Patients and healthy donors did not differ in mean age, gender distribution, total cell number or subset yield. The study compared the TCRB repertoires of sorted circulating CD4+ T cell subsets in recently diagnosed type 1 diabetes patients with those in matched healthy donors. Naive and central memory subsets were obtained from all 30 or so donors, but regulatory and stem cell-like memory subsets were isolated from only 8 patients and roughly eight healthy donors. A total of about 110 million sorted cells were examined across all samples, and the number of cells per subset was strongly correlated with RNA yield. What the study reported, not specific to this receptor: A moderate but significant shortening of TCRB CDR3 length was observed in type 1 diabetes patients in all four CD4+ subsets. Shorter templates might be favored by PCR, yet because patient and control samples were amplified and corrected together, any such skew would affect both groups equally. Naive, central memory and regulatory TCRB repertoires appeared more similar among patients than among healthy donors. Because the HLA sub-analyses included only small numbers of individuals, any influence of HLA type on TCRB rearrangement was left unresolved. At VDJ recombination sites, type 1 diabetes patients had fewer insertions and more deleted nucleotides, which implies abnormalities in thymic rearrangement. Because cDNA was sequenced instead of genomic DNA, activated cells with high expression could be over-represented, although the groups did not differ in activation or CD3 levels.

A single peripheral blood draw of 95 to 150 mL on average was collected from each donor into heparinised tubes. A BD FACSAria II and a panel including CD45RO, CCR7, CD25, CD127, CD95 and CD27 were used to sort naive, central memory, regulatory and stem cell-like memory CD4+ T cells. Purity was above 98% for every sorted population. Right away, PBMCs were isolated by Lymphoprep density gradient centrifugation and were stained directly, with no culture step. So that batch effects would be minimized, each experiment stained and sorted samples in pairs, pairing one healthy donor with one patient. The High Capacity cDNA Reverse Transcription Kit was used to reverse transcribe all of the isolated RNA, meaning that expressed TCRB transcripts were what got sequenced. Naive, central memory and regulatory T cell samples underwent deep immunoSEQ sequencing, averaging about 3.57 million total reads per sample. After sorted cells were lysed in RLT buffer, RNA was extracted with DNase-treated RNeasy Micro or Mini kits, with the choice depending on cell number. To prevent cross-contamination, every cell subset was processed on its own, while patient and healthy donor samples were processed together. TCRB sequences were amplified from cDNA with the immunoSEQ multiplex PCR, producing 87-bp fragments spanning the CDR3 region. Sequencing of the amplicons was performed on the Illumina HiSeq platform. Under the source paper's analysis protocol: Synthetic template baselines were used to correct PCR bias computationally, reads within Hamming distance 2 were collapsed together, and singletons that could not be merged were discarded. Reads were aligned against IMGT so that V, D and J genes, CDR3 length and insertions or deletions at six rearrangement sites could be assigned. Clonotype counts were normalized to sorted cell number within each subset before computing true diversity and Gini coefficients with the tcR R package. The overlap coefficient, calculated on TCRB nucleotide sequences, was used to quantify repertoire sharing. Out-of-frame TCRB sequences from naive cells were analyzed as a proxy for the pre-selection repertoire. This immuneACCESS table, as held by TCRdb, lists in-frame sequences with V and J called but not all clones. Of the missing ones, under half trace to an unresolved V gene in checked studies; the others have no known cause. Clone size and the V and J calls come from that table; the DNA yielded D and trimming. The sample table holds about 160,000 clones, of which roughly 60% were seen once. The ten largest clones represent about 0.089% of the sample.

The clonotype originates from a man in his thirties or forties with type 1 diabetes. What was sequenced was naive CD4+ T cells from blood. The cell subset or site label, read with the paper, signifies: true naive CD4+ T cells.

The bases are TGCAGCGTTGAAGAGGGTCAGAAGGATGTGTTTTTT. Its translation is CSVEEGQKDVFF. The rearrangement combines TRBV29-1 with TRBJ1-4; no D gene can be assigned with confidence. V drops 0 bases and J drops 15 bases, leaving 14 bases in between. Inclusive of the bounding cysteine and phenylalanine, the CDR3 is 12 residues long. CDR3 DNA is the only sequence kept; it has 36 bases, read in frame from the first base. CDR1 SQVTM and CDR2 ANQGSEA are derived from the germline V gene.